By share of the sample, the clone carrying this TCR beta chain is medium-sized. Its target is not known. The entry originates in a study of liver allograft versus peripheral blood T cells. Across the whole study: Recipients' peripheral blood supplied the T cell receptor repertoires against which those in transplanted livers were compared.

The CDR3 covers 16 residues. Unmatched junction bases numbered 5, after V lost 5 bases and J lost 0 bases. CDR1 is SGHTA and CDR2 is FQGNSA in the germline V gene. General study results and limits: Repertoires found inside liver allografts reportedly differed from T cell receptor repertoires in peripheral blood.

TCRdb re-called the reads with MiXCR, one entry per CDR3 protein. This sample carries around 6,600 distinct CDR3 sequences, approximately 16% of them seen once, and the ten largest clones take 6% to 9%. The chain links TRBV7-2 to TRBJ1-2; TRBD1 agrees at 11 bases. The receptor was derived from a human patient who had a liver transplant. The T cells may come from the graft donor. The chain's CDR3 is CASSKDRGLTNYGYTF. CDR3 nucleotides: TGTGCCAGCAGCAAGGACAGGGGGCTGACTAACTATGGCTACACCTTC.